The 31 T cell receptor beta chains below all came from one sample that was sequenced in a study of T cell responses to AZD1222 COVID-19 vaccine. Here immunoSEQ multiplex PCR was the method, and the copy in TCRdb shows in-frame clones only, minus some. The top ten clones hold about a sixth of a sample with around 94,000 clones, less than 90% of them seen once. The sample was peripheral blood, taken on day 0 of AZD1222 vaccination. Every receptor here comes from an adult in good health.

This clone has only a few counts. The chain has TRBV10-1 and TRBJ2-1, with 8 bases identical to TRBD1. CDR3 size: 12 residues. V lost 5 bases, J lost 10 bases, and 4 bases stayed unmatched. In germline, CDR1 is WNHNN, CDR2 SYGVQD (reference sequence). CDR3 amino acids: CASSSGGLEQFF. As DNA, the CDR3 is TGCGCCAGCAGTTCAGGGGGCCTGGAGCAGTTCTTC.

The gene calls are TRBV6-4 and TRBJ2-1, with no clear D. Germline assignment: CDR1 MRHNA and CDR2 SNTAGT. The V end lost 6 bases, the J end lost 6 bases, and 12 bases lay between the germline ends. The CDR3 is 13 amino acids. CDR3 nucleotides: TGTGCCAGCAGCCCCGGAGCAGGCAATGAGCAGTTCTTC. It codes for CASSPGAGNEQFF.

The rearrangement links TRBV6-6 to TRBJ2-7; TRBD1 aligns across 7 bases. V trimming: 6 bases; J trimming: 2 bases; junction bases outside the gene matches: 7. This CDR3 has 14 residues. Germline-derived CDR1 and CDR2 are MNHNY and SVGAGI (reference sequence). Written as DNA, the CDR3 is TGTGCCAGCAGCCTGACAGGGTCGGCCTACGAGCAGTACGTC. Translation gives CASSLTGSAYEQYV.

The CDR3 protein is CASSQDRGKGEKLFF. CDR3 nucleotides: TGCGCCAGCAGCCAAGACAGGGGAAAGGGGGAAAAACTGTTTTTT. The V gene is TRBV4-3, the J gene TRBJ1-4, with D perhaps matching TRBD1 (6 bases). Per germline, CDR1 LGHNA and CDR2 YSLEER. This CDR3 is 15 amino acids long. V shed 0 bases and J shed 8 bases, with 13 bases lying between them.

CDR3 DNA sequence: TGTGCCAGCAGTCCTGGGGGGAATATCTATGGCTACACCTTC. The encoded protein is CASSPGGNIYGYTF. This chain links TRBV28 with TRBJ1-2; a possible D gene is TRBD1 (5 bases). Trimming pared 5 bases from V and 4 bases from J, leaving 14 bases between. This CDR3 is 14 amino acids long. CDR1 and CDR2 from the germline V gene are MDHEN and SYDVKM.

This clone occurred once. The rearrangement joins TRBV7-3 to TRBJ1-1; D remains unclear. Germline V lookup: CDR1 SGHTA, CDR2 FQGTGA. The CDR3 is made up of 13 amino acids. Between the trimmed V and J ends, which lost 4 bases and 4 bases, there was a span of 10 bases. In DNA form, the CDR3 reads TGTGCCAGCAGCTCATACCCAGGCACTGAAGCTTTCTTT. Residues: CASSSYPGTEAFF.

The rearrangement links TRBV11-2 to TRBJ1-4; no clear D gene. The CDR3 is made up of 14 amino acids. Trimming took off 8 bases at V and 8 bases at J, with 18 bases between the two ends. Germline assignment: CDR1 SGHAT and CDR2 FQNNGV. The CDR3 region has the DNA TGTGCCAGCGGTTATGGGCCCGCGGGCGAAAAACTGTTTTTT. Residues: CASGYGPAGEKLFF.

The V call is TRBV9, the J call TRBJ1-3, with D unclear. Trimming cost V 5 bases and J 7 bases, with 13 bases left between them. The V gene's germline CDR1 is SGDLS and CDR2 YYNGEE. This CDR3 has 13 residues. Here the CDR3 reads CASSGSGRNTIYF. The CDR3 nucleotides read TGTGCCAGCAGTGGCAGCGGGAGGAACACCATATATTTT.

The rearrangement joins TRBV7-9 to TRBJ1-1; D is uncertain. Germline lookup yields CDR1 SEHNR and CDR2 FQNEAQ (reference sequence). V dropped 5 bases and J dropped 0 bases, with 13 bases sitting between them. The CDR3 runs 15 residues. The CDR3 is CASSTGRKVNTEAFF. The CDR3 nucleotides read TGTGCCAGCAGCACCGGACGGAAAGTGAACACTGAAGCTTTCTTT. Looking up the rest from reference TRBV7-9 and TRBJ1-1 gives the full variable domain: DTGVSQNPRHKITKRGQNVTFRCDPISEHNRLYWYRQTLGQGPEFLTYFQNEAQLEKSRLLSDRFSAERPKGSFSTLEIQRTEQGDSAMYLCASSTGRKVNTEAFFGQGTRLTVV.

The CDR3 nucleotides read TGTGCCAGCAGTAACGGACAGACATACTCTGGAAACACCATATATTTT. Encoded protein: CASSNGQTYSGNTIYF. The chain carries TRBV2 and TRBJ1-3; D possibly corresponds to TRBD1 (6 bases). The CDR3 covers 16 residues. Deletions cut 5 bases from V and 0 bases from J, with 14 bases between. Germline CDR1 reads SNHLY; CDR2 reads FYNNEI.

J is TRBJ1-2 and V is TRBV6-1; D is unresolved. The CDR3 runs 13 residues. Trimming removed 2 bases at V and 4 bases at J, with 8 bases between. Germline V lookup: CDR1 MNHNS, CDR2 SASEGT. CDR3 DNA sequence: TGTGCCAGCAGTGAAAGTTTCCGCTATGGCTACACCTTC. Residues: CASSESFRYGYTF.

The chain joins TRBV7-6 to TRBJ2-3; D unresolved. The CDR3 loop spans 15 amino acids. CDR1 and CDR2 from the germline V gene are SGHVS and FNYEAQ. Deletions cut 1 base from V and 2 bases from J, with 10 bases between. The CDR3 bases are TGTGCCAGCAGCTTAGATCGGGTCGCCACAGATACGCAGTATTTT. This codes for CASSLDRVATDTQYF. Filled out from reference TRBV7-6 and TRBJ2-3, the complete variable domain reads GAGVSQSPRYKVTKRGQDVALRCDPISGHVSLYWYRQALGQGPEFLTYFNYEAQQDKSGLPNDRFSAERPEGSISTLTIQRTEQRDSAMYRCASSLDRVATDTQYFGPGTRLTVL.

There are a few counts of this clone. The gene calls are TRBV9 and TRBJ2-7, with TRBD1 matching over 8 bases. With V trimmed by 0 bases and J by 6 bases, 2 bases remained unmatched. The CDR3 contains 13 residues. CDR1 is SGDLS and CDR2 is YYNGEE in the germline V gene. Here the CDR3 reads CASSVGTGGEQYF. Written as DNA, the CDR3 is TGTGCCAGCAGCGTAGGCACAGGGGGCGAGCAGTACTTC.

The chain combines TRBV6-6 with TRBJ1-5; D unclear. The CDR3 contains 12 residues. V was pared by 2 bases and J by 4 bases, with 3 bases between. Germline assignment: CDR1 MNHNY and CDR2 SVGAGI (reference sequence). The CDR3 DNA sequence: TGTGCCAGCAGTTACCGGAATCAGCCCCAGCATTTT. Translated: CASSYRNQPQHF.

The chain is built from TRBV23-1 and TRBJ1-6; D is undetermined. TRBV23-1 is classed as an ORF, of uncertain function. The CDR3 runs 14 residues. Between the trimmed V and J ends, which lost 4 bases and 3 bases, there was a span of 7 bases. CDR3 DNA sequence: TGCGCCAGCAGTCGGGGTAGCTATAATTCACCCCTCCACTTT. Translation: CASSRGSYNSPLHF.

In regard to this clone: The sample holds other DNA sequences that translate to the same CDR3. The V gene is TRBV18, the J gene TRBJ2-3, with 9 bases lining up with TRBD2. J lost 0 bases, V lost 6 bases, and 7 bases had no gene match. The CDR3 is 16 amino acids. CDR1 KGHSH and CDR2 LQKENI come from the germline V gene. DNA for the CDR3: TGTGCCAGCTCCCCGCCTACTAGCGGGAGCACAGATACGCAGTATTTT. The encoded protein is CASSPPTSGSTDTQYF.

The chain combines TRBV3-1 (or the pseudogene TRBV3-2) with TRBJ1-6; no definite D call. CDR1 is LGHDT, CDR2 YNNKEL, per germline (reference sequence). V was clipped by 3 bases and J by 10 bases, with 4 bases between them. The CDR3 loop spans 11 amino acids. The CDR3 loop reads CASSHGSPLHF. The DNA for the CDR3 is TGTGCCAGCAGCCACGGATCACCCCTCCACTTT.

The chain has TRBV7-8 and TRBJ1-6; 8 bases are a match to TRBD1. Per the germline V gene, CDR1 is SGHVS and CDR2 is FQNEAQ. The CDR3 consists of 16 residues. V was clipped by 6 bases and J by 1 base; unmatched bases: 5. The CDR3 nucleotides are TGTGCCAGCAGGCACAGGGGGGGATCCTATAATTCACCCCTCCACTTT. Translated: CASRHRGGSYNSPLHF.

The genes are TRBV7-9 and TRBJ1-6; no clear D. V lost 1 base, J lost 6 bases, and 7 bases lay in between. This CDR3 is built from 14 residues. The germline CDR1 and CDR2 sequences are SEHNR and FQNEAQ (reference sequence). The DNA for the CDR3 is TGTGCCAGCAGCTTAGGCGGGTTTAATTCACCCCTCCACTTT. Protein product: CASSLGGFNSPLHF.

The chain couples TRBV7-2 to TRBJ1-1, with 8 bases that match TRBD1. The CDR3 is 14 amino acids. Germline lookup yields CDR1 SGHTA and CDR2 FQGNSA. J gave up 5 bases and V 5 bases, and 7 bases lay outside the gene matches. The chain's CDR3 is CASSAHRGRTEAFF. The CDR3 coding sequence is TGTGCCAGCAGCGCCCACAGGGGGAGGACTGAAGCTTTCTTT. The complete variable domain, with remaining parts taken from reference TRBV7-2 and TRBJ1-1, reads GAGVSQSPSNKVTEKGKDVELRCDPISGHTALYWYRQSLGQGLEFLIYFQGNSAPDKSGLPSDRFSAERTGGSVSTLTIQRTQQEDSAVYLCASSAHRGRTEAFFGQGTRLTVV.

The chain joins TRBV27 to TRBJ1-1; D possibly corresponds to TRBD1 (6 bases). V was cut by 6 bases and J by 8 bases, with 22 bases left in between. The CDR3 loop spans 15 amino acids. Germline values: CDR1 MNHEY, CDR2 SMNVEV (reference sequence). The CDR3 nucleotides read TGTGCCAGCAGATTTAGAGGGCGGGGGCCGATCGAAGCTTTCTTT. The encoded protein is CASRFRGRGPIEAFF.

This clone showed up just once. This chain joins TRBV2 and TRBJ2-1; D might be TRBD1 (6 bases). Trimming removed 6 bases from V and 8 bases from J, with 11 bases in between. Germline loops: CDR1 SNHLY, CDR2 FYNNEI. There are 12 residues in the CDR3. The CDR3 sequence: CASSVDRHEQFF. The DNA of the CDR3 is TGTGCCAGCAGCGTAGACAGGCATGAGCAGTTCTTC.

V is TRBV28 and J is TRBJ1-5; D is unresolved. Trimming cost V 10 bases and J 7 bases, with 17 bases left between them. CDR3 length equals 13 residues. From germline, CDR1 is MDHEN and CDR2 SYDVKM. The CDR3 protein is CATGYAIAQPQHF. The CDR3 DNA reads TGTGCCACCGGCTACGCAATCGCCCAGCCCCAGCATTTT. The whole variable domain, filled in from reference TRBV28 and TRBJ1-5, reads DVKVTQSSRYLVKRTGEKVFLECVQDMDHENMFWYRQDPGLGLRLIYFSYDVKMKEKGDIPEGYSVSREKKERFSLILESASTNQTSMYLCATGYAIAQPQHFGDGTRLSIL.

The sample holds a few counts of this clone. This chain connects TRBV30 to TRBJ1-5, with 7 bases lining up with TRBD1. CDR1 is GTSNPN, CDR2 SVGIG, per germline (reference sequence). Germline trimming cut 0 bases from V and 6 bases from J; bases unmatched to any gene: 8. This CDR3 has 15 residues. CDR3 sequence reads: CAWSVRDRVRQPQHF. In nucleotides, the CDR3 is TGTGCCTGGAGTGTACGTGACAGGGTTCGTCAGCCCCAGCATTTT.

This chain uses TRBV3-1 (or the pseudogene TRBV3-2) with TRBJ2-7; TRBD1 matches 9 bases. Germline V gene data show CDR1 as LGHDT and CDR2 as YNNKEL (reference sequence). CDR3 length equals 16 residues. Unmatched junction bases numbered 5, after V lost 0 bases and J lost 2 bases. The CDR3 nucleotides are TGTGCCAGCAGCCAAGAACCGGGGACAGGGACCTACGAGCAGTACTTC. Its translation: CASSQEPGTGTYEQYF.

The chain links TRBV3-1 (or the pseudogene TRBV3-2) to TRBJ2-1; weak D call: TRBD1 (5 bases). Per germline, CDR1 LGHDT and CDR2 YNNKEL (reference sequence). The ends were cut back, 9 bases at V and 0 bases at J, with 9 bases in the middle. The CDR3 is 13 amino acids. CDR3 residues: CASGDSSYNEQFF. CDR3 sequence (DNA): TGTGCCAGTGGTGACAGCTCCTACAATGAGCAGTTCTTC.

The V and J genes are TRBV25-1 and TRBJ2-7; perhaps D is TRBD1 or TRBD2 (5 bases each). The germline V gene encodes CDR1 MGHDK and CDR2 SYGVNS. Trimming shortened V by 9 bases and J by 3 bases, and 12 bases separated the two germline ends. The CDR3 runs to 12 residues. The CDR3 here is CASSQGVYEQYF. CDR3 nucleotide sequence: TGTGCCAGTAGTCAGGGAGTCTACGAGCAGTACTTC.

The chain links TRBV19 to TRBJ1-2; perhaps TRBD1 as D (5 bases). Trimming left V 4 bases short and J 0 bases short, with 12 bases between. This CDR3 contains 15 residues. The germline gives CDR1 LNHDA, CDR2 SQIVND (reference sequence). The CDR3 is CASSTDSTTNYGYTF. CDR3 sequence (DNA): TGTGCCAGTAGTACCGACAGCACAACTAACTATGGCTACACCTTC.

The V gene is TRBV7-6, the J gene TRBJ1-1, with a tentative D call TRBD1 (5 bases). Deletions cut 6 bases from V and 2 bases from J, with 10 bases between. CDR3 length: 13 residues. CDR1 and CDR2 (germline): SGHVS, FNYEAQ. The CDR3 DNA sequence: TGTGCCAGCAGTGGTGACAGTAACACTGAAGCTTTCTTT. Its translation: CASSGDSNTEAFF.

The V and J genes are TRBV27 and TRBJ2-2, with D unclear. The germline CDR1 and CDR2 sequences are MNHEY and SMNVEV (reference sequence). The CDR3 contains 12 residues. Trimming cost V 3 bases and J 2 bases, with 1 base left between them. The CDR3: CASSFNTGELFF. The CDR3 region has the DNA TGTGCCAGCAGTTTTAACACCGGGGAGCTGTTTTTT.

This sequence joins TRBV28 and TRBJ1-1; D unclear. Germline V gene sequence: CDR1 MDHEN, CDR2 SYDVKM. V dropped 3 bases and J dropped 5 bases, with 16 bases sitting between them. The CDR3 runs to 15 residues. The CDR3 here is CASSFPRVGGTEAFF. CDR3 nucleotides: TGTGCCAGCAGTTTCCCCCGGGTGGGAGGGACTGAAGCTTTCTTT.